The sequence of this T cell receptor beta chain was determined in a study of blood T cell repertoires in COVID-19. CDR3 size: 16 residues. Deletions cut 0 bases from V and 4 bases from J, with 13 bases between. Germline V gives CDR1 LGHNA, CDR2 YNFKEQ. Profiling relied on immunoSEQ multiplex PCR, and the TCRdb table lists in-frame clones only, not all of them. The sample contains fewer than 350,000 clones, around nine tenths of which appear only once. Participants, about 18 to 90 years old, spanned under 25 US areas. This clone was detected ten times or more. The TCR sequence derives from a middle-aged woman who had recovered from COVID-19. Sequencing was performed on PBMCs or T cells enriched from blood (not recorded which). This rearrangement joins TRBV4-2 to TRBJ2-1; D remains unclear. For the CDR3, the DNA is TGTGCCAGCAGCCAAGATGCCCAGTCAACATACAATGAGCAGTTCTTC. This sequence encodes CASSQDAQSTYNEQFF.